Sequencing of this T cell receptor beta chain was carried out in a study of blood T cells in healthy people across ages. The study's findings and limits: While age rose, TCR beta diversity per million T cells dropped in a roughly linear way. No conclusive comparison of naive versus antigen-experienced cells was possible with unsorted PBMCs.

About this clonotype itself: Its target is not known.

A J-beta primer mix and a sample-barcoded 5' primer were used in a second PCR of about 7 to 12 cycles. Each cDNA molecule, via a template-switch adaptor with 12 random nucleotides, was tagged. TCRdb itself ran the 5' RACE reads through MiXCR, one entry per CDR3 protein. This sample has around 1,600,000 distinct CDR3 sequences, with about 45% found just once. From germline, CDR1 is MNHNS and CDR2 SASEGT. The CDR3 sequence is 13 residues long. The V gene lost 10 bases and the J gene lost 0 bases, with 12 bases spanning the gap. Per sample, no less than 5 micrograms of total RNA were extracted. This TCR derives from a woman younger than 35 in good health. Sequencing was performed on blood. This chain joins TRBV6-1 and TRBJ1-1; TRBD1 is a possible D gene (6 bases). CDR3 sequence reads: CATRGQLNTEAFF. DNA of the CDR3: TGTGCCACCCGCGGACAGCTGAACACTGAAGCTTTCTTT.